The T cell receptor beta chain described here comes from a study of identical twins listed by TCRdb under 2016. Study-level background: TCR alpha and beta repertoires from monozygotic twins, unrelated adults of various ages and cord blood were deep-sequenced to test whether fetal clonotypes persist. To rule out contamination, the twin experiments were replicated at different times with different library preparation protocols.

Taken from cysteine to phenylalanine, the CDR3 has 15 residues. The DNA shown is the 45-base CDR3, in frame from base 1. V is pared back by 6 bases and J by 3 bases, with 17 bases lying between the germline termini. Only healthy Caucasian donors were included. The twin cohort consisted of three pairs of female monozygotic twins, all aged about 18 to 30 years. CD4+ and CD8+ T cell populations were isolated with positive isolation kits from Invitrogen. Remarks on this clonotype: It lacks a known antigen. No much larger clone exists at a distance of one base, and base qualities are not known.

Summary of the overall study and its limitations: Fewer insertions were carried by abundant cord blood beta clonotypes; a weaker similar trend was observed in young adult naive repertoires, while no such trend was observed in memory repertoires. Compared with coincidental sharing between unrelated individuals, out-of-frame TCR alpha sequences shared between twins showed an excess of sequences with low generation probability. Zero-insertion analyses could be partly confounded by invariant T cells such as MAIT and iNKT, although diverse VJ usage argued against such confounding for most clonotypes. Recombination models systematically underestimated out-of-frame TCR alpha sharing in monozygotic twins but agreed with sharing between unrelated individuals. Because the same donors could not be followed over many years, the conclusions relied on cross-sectional statistical analysis. The excess sharing between twins in beta out-of-frame sequences was weaker because fewer shared sequences reduced the signal-to-noise ratio.

Library preparation was by 5' RACE. Sequenced using an Illumina HiSeq 2000. A universal primer binding site was added through template switching, and the final cDNA carried a unique molecular identifier so that TCR cDNA molecules could be counted accurately. Specific primers in the conserved constant-segment region were used to synthesize first-strand cDNA for TCR alpha and beta chains. Each cDNA library was double barcoded, with a SMART-Mk sample barcode plus Illumina barcodes, to control for contamination. TruSeq adapter sequences, together with Illumina sample barcodes, were added in two successive PCR steps. The Illumina HiSeq platform was used with custom primers to sequence TCR alpha and beta cDNA libraries. Regarding the original processing steps: MiGEC processed the raw reads to extract unique molecular identifiers, while MiXCR was used to determine the CDR3 positions. Recombination models were inferred per individual with the repgenHMM and IGoR tools using an EM algorithm. Shared clonotypes were analyzed with the tcR package in R, and sharing was normalized by the product of cloneset sizes. To study raw recombination without the effects of thymic and clonal selection, out-of-frame nonproductive sequences were analyzed. TCRdb reprocessed the public reads (quality trimming at Q25 with fastp, clone calling with MiXCR) and kept in-frame beta chains. Under each unique CDR3 protein, matching rows form one entry showing the most common genes and DNA. TCRdb, rather than the study authors, made the V and J calls. For this sample the table gives 470,000 or so distinct CDR3 sequences, of which approximately 25% were detected only once. About 2.7% of the sample belongs to the ten largest clones.

The same sample was also used in a study of T cells expressing NK-cell markers. As the second study states: About 8 donors provided sorted CD3+CD56+NKG2C+, CD3+CD56+NKG2C- and CD3+CD56-NKG2C+ T-cell subsets, whose TCR beta-chain repertoires were profiled. Among the eight sequenced donors, seven were HCMV-seropositive and one was HCMV-seronegative. To restrict sorting to alphabetaTCR-expressing T cells, an anti-gammadeltaTCR antibody was added in several experiments. In a handful of donors, the dominant CD3+CD56+NKG2C+ clonotypes were found to rank among the top 10 CD8+ clonotypes and to make up about 1.0-8% of CD8+ T cells. Those dominant clonotypes were again the most abundant among CD3+CD56-NKG2C+ cells in a handful of donors, at roughly 28.3-65%. Whether the expanded NKG2C-expressing T cell clones were specific for HCMV antigens remained unclear. The study sequenced eight donors, all healthy volunteers chosen at random: three men and five women. A commercial ELISA kit detecting HCMV-specific IgG in serum was used to determine HCMV serostatus. MIGEC was used to demultiplex reads and group reads by UMI, and MiTCR was used to assemble and quantify clonotypes. Only TCR cDNA sequences supported by at least two reads were kept to exclude erroneous sequences. The tcR package was used for downstream repertoire analysis, and clonotypes were matched across fractions by CDR3 nucleotide sequence plus V segment. VDJmatch was used to annotate antigen specificity against VDJdb, with one amino acid substitution in CDR3 allowed.

The sequenced sample was CD4+ T cells sorted from blood. The chain is encoded by TRBV12-3 or TRBV12-4 joined to TRBJ2-5; no D gene call is confident. This sequence was found in a woman younger than 30 in good health. The CDR3 loop reads CASSPGIATEETQYF. The DNA sequence reads TGTGCCAGCAGCCCTGGTATAGCAACAGAAGAGACCCAGTACTTC.